These 6 T cell receptor beta chains were all obtained from the same sample, sequenced in a study of human T cells and chemical hapten exposure. TCRdb ran MiXCR on the 5' RACE reads and lists one entry per CDR3 protein. The sample has roughly 81,000 distinct CDR3 sequences; about 7.7% are singletons. Blood, whole and unfractionated, served as the source for total RNA extraction. Receptor source: a male donor in good health.

This clonotype has just a few counts. The chain is built from TRBV2 and TRBJ2-6, with 9 bases aligning to TRBD1. Germline-derived CDR1 and CDR2 are SNHLY and FYNNEI. The length of the CDR3 is 18 residues. The ends lost 6 bases at V and 0 bases at J; junction bases unmatched: 9. The CDR3 loop reads CASRGGTGYDSGANVLTF. The CDR3 bases are TGTGCCAGCAGGGGGGGGACAGGGTATGACTCTGGGGCCAACGTCCTGACTTTC.

The gene calls are TRBV12-3 or TRBV12-4 and TRBJ1-1; unclear D gene. The CDR3 runs to 13 residues. The V end lost 10 bases, the J end lost 0 bases, and 12 bases lay between the germline ends. CDR3 residues: CATLVNMNTEAFF. The CDR3 nucleotides read TGTGCCACCCTGGTGAACATGAACACTGAAGCTTTCTTT.

The chain employs TRBV12-3 or TRBV12-4 and TRBJ1-3; TRBD1 matches 7 bases. V gave up 7 bases and J gave up 2 bases; unmatched junction bases: 11. This CDR3 has 16 residues. The CDR3 spells CASKLGRQGAGNTIYF. The CDR3, as DNA: TGTGCCAGCAAGTTAGGGAGACAGGGCGCTGGAAACACCATATATTTT.

This clonotype was found many times. The rearrangement links TRBV7-9 to TRBJ2-3; no clear D gene. The CDR3 spans 15 residues. CDR1 SEHNR and CDR2 FQNEAQ come from the germline V gene (reference sequence). The V end was cut by 1 base, the J end by 6 bases, with 14 bases between. CDR3 DNA: TGTGCCAGCAGCTTAGTAACCCCGGCCCAGGATACGCAGTATTTT. Protein sequence: CASSLVTPAQDTQYF.

This clonotype has at least ten counts. The chain carries TRBV5-1 and TRBJ2-7, with a weak D call TRBD2 (6 bases). Germline V gene data show CDR1 as SGHRS and CDR2 as YFSETQ. V was shortened by 0 bases and J by 0 bases, with 22 bases between the two germline ends. The CDR3 loop spans 19 amino acids. CDR3 sequence (DNA): TGCGCCAGCAGCTTGGACCCATTTGGCGGGGCTGGGAGCTCCTACGAGCAGTACTTC. Translation gives CASSLDPFGGAGSSYEQYF.

About this clonotype: A much larger clone differs from this one at a single base, so this may be a read error. The chain has TRBV20-1 and TRBJ1-2, with TRBD1 as a possible D gene (5 bases). Germline loops: CDR1 DFQATT, CDR2 SNEGSKA (reference sequence). The V end was cut by 7 bases, the J end by 4 bases, with 16 bases between. This CDR3 is built from 13 residues. The CDR3 DNA reads as TGCAGTGGTTTGGAGACAGATACCTATGGCTACACCTTC. Translated, it gives CSGLETDTYGYTF.